Listed here are 25 T cell receptor beta chains from one sample, sequenced in a study of blood T cells in healthy people across ages. A second PCR, run for about 7 to 11 cycles, used a sample-barcoded 5' primer plus a J-beta primer mix. One entry per CDR3 protein results from TCRdb running MiXCR on the 5' RACE reads. In the table there are roughly 800,000 distinct CDR3 sequences, 58% of which are singletons. Sequences were obtained from blood. Receptor source: a man aged 25-40 years in good health.

The table lists this clonotype with many counts. At one boundary the junction diverges from the germline segment, which might be a read error. The chain couples TRBV20-1 to TRBJ2-5; D not resolved. CDR3 size: 11 residues. The germline V gene has CDR1 DFQATT and CDR2 SNEGSKA (reference sequence). CDR3 DNA sequence: TGCAGTGCTGAGAAAGAAGATACCCAGTACTTC. It specifies CSAEKEDTQYF.

The chain carries TRBV4-2 and TRBJ2-1, with D tentatively TRBD2 (6 bases). The V end lost 5 bases, the J end lost 7 bases, and 12 bases lay between the germline ends. Per the germline V gene, CDR1 is LGHNA and CDR2 is YNFKEQ. The CDR3 extends over 13 amino acids. CDR3 in amino acids: CASSETSSNEQFF. The DNA of the CDR3 is TGTGCCAGCAGCGAAACTAGCAGTAATGAGCAGTTCTTC.

This clonotype was detected only a few times. The V call is TRBV3-1, the J call TRBJ1-2; D perhaps matches TRBD1 (5 bases). CDR1 and CDR2 from the germline V gene are LGHDT and YNNKEL (reference sequence). V gave up 0 bases and J gave up 4 bases, with 12 bases separating them. This CDR3 contains 15 residues. CDR3 sequence: CASSQEGVYLYGYTF. The CDR3 DNA sequence: TGTGCCAGCAGCCAAGAGGGGGTCTACCTCTATGGCTACACCTTC. Filled out from reference TRBV3-1 and TRBJ1-2, the complete variable domain reads DTAVSQTPKYLVTQMGNDKSIKCEQNLGHDTMYWYKQDSKKFLKIMFSYNNKELIINETVPNRFSPKSPDKAHLNLHINSLELGDSAVYFCASSQEGVYLYGYTFGSGTRLTVV.

This clonotype was detected a few times. The chain has TRBV5-1 and TRBJ2-3; D is uncertain. With 2 bases removed from V and 1 base from J, the gap between germline ends came to 8 bases. The CDR3 covers 14 residues. Germline CDR1 SGHRS, CDR2 YFSETQ. The CDR3 reads CASSFLPGTDTQYF. The CDR3, as DNA: TGCGCCAGCAGCTTTCTCCCCGGCACAGATACGCAGTATTTT. The full variable domain, completed using reference TRBV5-1 and TRBJ2-3, is KAGVTQTPRYLIKTRGQQVTLSCSPISGHRSVSWYQQTPGQGLQFLFEYFSETQRNKGNFPGRFSGRQFSNSRSEMNVSTLELGDSALYLCASSFLPGTDTQYFGPGTRLTVL.

The V and J genes are TRBV28 and TRBJ2-3, with TRBD1 identical over 8 bases. Germline loops: CDR1 MDHEN, CDR2 SYDVKM. Germline trimming cut 5 bases from V and 3 bases from J; bases unmatched to any gene: 4. The CDR3 is 14 residues long. CDR3 protein: CASSRTGKTDTQYF. The CDR3 DNA sequence: TGTGCCAGCAGTAGGACAGGGAAAACAGATACGCAGTATTTT.

The gene calls are TRBV7-9 and TRBJ2-7, with 8 bases matching TRBD1. V lost 4 bases and J lost 5; bases outside the gene matches: 10. CDR1 and CDR2 (germline): SEHNR, FQNEAQ (reference sequence). This CDR3 region has 15 residues. This CDR3 is CASSSYRGTLHEQYF. The CDR3 DNA reads TGTGCCAGCAGCTCATACAGGGGGACCCTCCACGAGCAGTACTTC. Full variable domain (outside the CDR3, taken from reference TRBV7-9 and TRBJ2-7): DTGVSQNPRHKITKRGQNVTFRCDPISEHNRLYWYRQTLGQGPEFLTYFQNEAQLEKSRLLSDRFSAERPKGSFSTLEIQRTEQGDSAMYLCASSSYRGTLHEQYFGPGTRLTVT.

This clonotype appeared a single time. The chain has TRBV7-2 and TRBJ2-4, with D perhaps TRBD2 (6 bases). CDR1 and CDR2 from the germline V gene are SGHTA and FQGNSA. CDR3 length: 15 residues. V dropped 0 bases and J dropped 6 bases, with 12 bases sitting between them. CDR3 sequence (DNA): TGTGCCAGCAGCTTAGCGGAGGGGTGGGGAAACATTCAGTACTTC. As protein: CASSLAEGWGNIQYF.

The rearrangement uses TRBV7-6 and TRBJ2-7; D unresolved. From germline, CDR1 is SGHVS and CDR2 FNYEAQ. This CDR3 has 14 residues. Deletions cut 7 bases from V and 7 bases from J, with 20 bases between. The CDR3 protein is CASTPQVPDNEQYF. CDR3 coding DNA: TGTGCCAGCACCCCTCAGGTCCCAGACAATGAGCAGTACTTC.

This clonotype showed up just a few times. This chain links TRBV7-2 with TRBJ1-5; 7 bases map to TRBD1. J lost 3 bases, V lost 7 bases, and 3 bases had no gene match. This CDR3 is 13 amino acids long. CDR1 SGHTA and CDR2 FQGNSA come from the germline V gene. DNA of the CDR3: TGTGCCAGCACCGACAGGGCCAATCAGCCCCAGCATTTT. As protein: CASTDRANQPQHF.

This clonotype occurred once. V usage is TRBV29-1 and J usage is TRBJ2-3; TRBD1 agrees at 10 bases. V shed 8 bases and J 1 base; nucleotides not matched to a gene: 6. CDR3 length: 14 residues. Germline CDR1 SQVTM, CDR2 ANQGSEA. The CDR3 loop reads CSYPGTGGTDTQYF. The CDR3 coding sequence is TGCAGCTATCCCGGGACAGGGGGCACAGATACGCAGTATTTT.

The rearrangement uses TRBV5-1 and TRBJ1-4; 9 bases fit TRBD1. Germline loops: CDR1 SGHRS, CDR2 YFSETQ. V gave up 7 bases and J gave up 6 bases; unmatched junction bases: 7. This CDR3 has 14 amino acids. The CDR3 bases are TGCGCCAGCCTGCACAGGGGGCGCGATGAAAAACTGTTTTTT. Its protein is CASLHRGRDEKLFF.

The V call is TRBV24-1, the J call TRBJ2-7, with 9 nucleotides matching TRBD2. The CDR3 sequence is 15 residues long. Germline lookup yields CDR1 KGHDR and CDR2 SFDVKD. The V gene end was trimmed by 3 bases and the J gene end by 3 bases; junction bases not matched to a gene: 5. CDR3 sequence: CATSDPTSGVYEQYF. The CDR3 coding sequence is TGTGCCACCAGTGATCCGACTAGCGGAGTCTACGAGCAGTACTTC.

Of note for this clonotype: This may come from a read error, since a much larger clone is one base off. This chain links TRBV7-9 with TRBJ2-5, with 7 nucleotides matching TRBD1. The DNA matches TRBJ2-7 better at its end, which makes the J call doubtful. Germline values: CDR1 SEHNR, CDR2 FQNEAQ (reference sequence). The CDR3 spans 14 residues. The CDR3 DNA reads TGTGCCAGCGGAGACAGGGATCCCTTGTACGAGCAGTACTTC. This codes for CASGDRDPLYEQYF.

This clonotype was recorded a few times. The chain employs TRBV29-1 and TRBJ1-2; D gene ambiguous. Looked up from germline, CDR1 is SQVTM and CDR2 is ANQGSEA. The CDR3 runs 11 residues. The germline V and J ends were trimmed by 4 bases and 0 bases, with 3 bases remaining between them. The CDR3 reads CSVATNYGYTF. The CDR3 bases are TGCAGCGTTGCCACTAACTATGGCTACACCTTC. Filled out from reference TRBV29-1 and TRBJ1-2, the complete variable domain reads SAVISQKPSRDICQRGTSLTIQCQVDSQVTMMFWYRQQPGQSLTLIATANQGSEATYESGFVIDKFPISRPNLTFSTLTVSNMSPEDSSIYLCSVATNYGYTFGSGTRLTVV.

This clonotype was picked up a small number of times. The chain carries TRBV3-1 and TRBJ2-3; the D gene is possibly TRBD2 (6 bases). This CDR3 is 15 amino acids long. The germline CDR1 and CDR2 sequences are LGHDT and YNNKEL (reference sequence). V lost 4 bases and J 4 bases, leaving 15 bases between the germline ends. DNA for the CDR3: TGTGCCAGCAGCCCCCAAGGGACTCCCCCAGATACGCAGTATTTT. This encodes CASSPQGTPPDTQYF.

The sample holds one count of this clonotype. The chain recombines TRBV27 with TRBJ2-7, with D maybe TRBD2 (6 bases). The V end lost 6 bases, the J end lost 1 base, and 16 bases lay between the germline ends. The CDR3 contains 15 residues. CDR1 is MNHEY and CDR2 is SMNVEV in the germline V gene (reference sequence). The DNA of the CDR3 is TGTGCCAGCAGACCTCGGGGGTCTCAATCCTACGAGCAGTACTTC. Protein sequence: CASRPRGSQSYEQYF.

This clonotype was seen a handful of times. The chain joins TRBV4-3 to TRBJ2-3; 8 bases align to TRBD1. Germline V lookup: CDR1 LGHNA, CDR2 YSLEER. V was clipped by 0 bases and J by 4 bases; unmatched bases: 3. The CDR3 loop spans 15 amino acids. The CDR3 loop reads CASSQEDRGADTQYF. The CDR3 DNA sequence: TGCGCCAGCAGCCAAGAAGACAGGGGCGCAGATACGCAGTATTTT.

The J gene is TRBJ1-1, the V gene TRBV11-2; tentative D call: TRBD1 (6 bases). The ends were cut back, 8 bases at V and 5 bases at J, with 21 bases in the middle. CDR1 and CDR2 from the germline V gene are SGHAT and FQNNGV. The CDR3 extends over 15 amino acids. The CDR3: CASARRGRGGTEAFF. CDR3 sequence (DNA): TGTGCCAGCGCTAGAAGGGGCAGGGGAGGAACTGAAGCTTTCTTT.

The chain links TRBV7-6 to TRBJ2-5, with D possibly TRBD1 on 6 matching bases. The length of the CDR3 is 13 residues. Trimming took off 5 bases at V and 4 bases at J, with 11 bases between the two ends. Germline CDR1 reads SGHVS; CDR2 reads FNYEAQ. The CDR3 spells CASSRGQRETQYF. The CDR3 coding sequence is TGTGCCAGCAGCCGCGGACAGAGAGAGACCCAGTACTTC.

The V and J genes are TRBV7-2 and TRBJ2-7; D is possibly TRBD1 (6 bases). CDR3 length: 14 amino acids. Trimming removed 5 bases from V and 6 bases from J, with 17 bases in between. Germline-derived CDR1 and CDR2 are SGHTA and FQGNSA. The CDR3 coding sequence is TGTGCCAGCAGCGCAGTCCTAGAAGGGGGCGAGCAGTACTTC. The encoded protein is CASSAVLEGGEQYF. Variable domain in full (rest from reference TRBV7-2 and TRBJ2-7): GAGVSQSPSNKVTEKGKDVELRCDPISGHTALYWYRQSLGQGLEFLIYFQGNSAPDKSGLPSDRFSAERTGGSVSTLTIQRTQQEDSAVYLCASSAVLEGGEQYFGPGTRLTVT.

This rearrangement joins TRBV29-1 to TRBJ1-2; D is unresolved. V dropped 3 bases and J dropped 3 bases, with 5 bases sitting between them. From germline, CDR1 is SQVTM and CDR2 ANQGSEA. CDR3 size: 11 residues. CDR3 sequence: CSVEEYYGYTF. The CDR3 nucleotides read TGCAGCGTTGAGGAGTACTATGGCTACACCTTC.

The gene calls are TRBV10-2 and TRBJ2-7, with 8 nucleotides matching TRBD1. The length of the CDR3 is 12 residues. Trimming at V came to 7 bases and at J to 7 bases, leaving 6 bases not matched to a gene. Germline V gives CDR1 WSHSY, CDR2 SAAADI. CDR3 nucleotides: TGCGCCAGCACACGGACAGGGAGGGAGCAGTACTTC. Protein product: CASTRTGREQYF.

The CDR3 DNA reads as TGCTCCAGGCAAGGAGGGGGACCCTACGAGCAGTACTTC. This encodes CSRQGGGPYEQYF. This chain joins TRBV20-1 and TRBJ2-1; D is perhaps TRBD1 or TRBD2 (6 bases each). The J call may be in error: the DNA end matches TRBJ2-7 better. The germline V gene has CDR1 DFQATT and CDR2 SNEGSKA (reference sequence). The CDR3 has 13 residues.

This clonotype turned up a few times. The chain carries TRBV29-1 and TRBJ1-4; TRBD1 is a possible D gene (5 bases). In germline, CDR1 is SQVTM, CDR2 ANQGSEA. V was clipped by 8 bases and J by 0 bases, with 10 bases between them. The CDR3 has 13 amino acids. CDR3 region: CSCRDPTNEKLFF. The CDR3 nucleotides read TGCAGCTGTCGGGACCCAACTAATGAAAAACTGTTTTTT.

The genes are TRBV15 and TRBJ2-3; D not certain. Germline V lookup: CDR1 LNHNV, CDR2 YYDKDF (reference sequence). Trimming shortened V by 5 bases and J by 2 bases, and 8 bases separated the two germline ends. This CDR3 is built from 13 residues. The CDR3 DNA follows: TGTGCCACCAGCGAGCGCCTCACAGATACGCAGTATTTT. It yields the protein CATSERLTDTQYF.